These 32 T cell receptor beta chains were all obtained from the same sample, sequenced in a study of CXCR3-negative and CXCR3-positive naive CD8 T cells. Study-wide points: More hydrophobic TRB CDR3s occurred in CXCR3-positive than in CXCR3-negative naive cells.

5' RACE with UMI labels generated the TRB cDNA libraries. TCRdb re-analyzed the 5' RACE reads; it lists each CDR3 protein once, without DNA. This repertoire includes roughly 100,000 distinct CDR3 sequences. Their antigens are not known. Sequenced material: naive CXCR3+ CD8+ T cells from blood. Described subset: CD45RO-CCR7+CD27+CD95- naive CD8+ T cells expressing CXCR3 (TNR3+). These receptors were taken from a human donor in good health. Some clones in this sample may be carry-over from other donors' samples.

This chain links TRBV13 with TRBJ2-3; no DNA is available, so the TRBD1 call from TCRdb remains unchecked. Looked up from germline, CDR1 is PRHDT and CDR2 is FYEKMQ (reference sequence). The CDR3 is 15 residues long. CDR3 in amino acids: CASSSTSGSPDTQYF.

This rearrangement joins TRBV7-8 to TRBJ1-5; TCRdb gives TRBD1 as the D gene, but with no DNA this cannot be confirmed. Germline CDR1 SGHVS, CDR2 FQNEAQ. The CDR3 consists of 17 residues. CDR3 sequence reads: CASSLGLGQKINQPQHF.

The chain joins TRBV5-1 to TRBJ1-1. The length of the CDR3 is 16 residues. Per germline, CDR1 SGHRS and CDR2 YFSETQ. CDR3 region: CASSLIPGVLNTEAFF.

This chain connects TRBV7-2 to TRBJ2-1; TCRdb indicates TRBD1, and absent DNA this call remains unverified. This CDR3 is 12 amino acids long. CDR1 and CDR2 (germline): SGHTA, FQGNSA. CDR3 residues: CASSLMGDEQFF.

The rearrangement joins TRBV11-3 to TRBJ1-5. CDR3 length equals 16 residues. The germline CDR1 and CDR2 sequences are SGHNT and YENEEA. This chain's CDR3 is CASSLVAGNSNQPQHF. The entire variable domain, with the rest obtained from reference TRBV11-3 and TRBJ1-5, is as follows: EAGVVQSPRYKIIEKKQPVAFWCNPISGHNTLYWYLQNLGQGPELLIRYENEEAVDDSQLPKDRFSAERLKGVDSTLKIQPAELGDSAVYLCASSLVAGNSNQPQHFGDGTRLSIL.

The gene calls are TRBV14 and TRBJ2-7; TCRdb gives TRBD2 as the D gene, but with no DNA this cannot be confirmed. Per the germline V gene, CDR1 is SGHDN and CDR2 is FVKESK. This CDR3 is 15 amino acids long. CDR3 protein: CASSRGLAGFYEQYF.

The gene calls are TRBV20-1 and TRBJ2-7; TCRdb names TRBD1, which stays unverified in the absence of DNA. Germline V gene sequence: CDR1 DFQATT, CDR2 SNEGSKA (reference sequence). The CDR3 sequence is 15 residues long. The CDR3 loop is CSATDSDRPDNEQYF.

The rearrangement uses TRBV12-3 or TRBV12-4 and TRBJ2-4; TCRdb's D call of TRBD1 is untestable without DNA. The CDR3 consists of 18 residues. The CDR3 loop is CASSLGRGTGELSDIQYF.

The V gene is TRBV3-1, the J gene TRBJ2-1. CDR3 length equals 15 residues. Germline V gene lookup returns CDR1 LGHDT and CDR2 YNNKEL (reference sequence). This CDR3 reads CASSQPTATYNEQFF.

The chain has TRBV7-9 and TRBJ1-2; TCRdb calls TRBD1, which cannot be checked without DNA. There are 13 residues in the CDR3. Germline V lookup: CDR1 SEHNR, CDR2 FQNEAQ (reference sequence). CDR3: CASSPQEPYGYTF. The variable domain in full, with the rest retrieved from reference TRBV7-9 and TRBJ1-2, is DTGVSQNPRHKITKRGQNVTFRCDPISEHNRLYWYRQTLGQGPEFLTYFQNEAQLEKSRLLSDRFSAERPKGSFSTLEIQRTEQGDSAMYLCASSPQEPYGYTFGSGTRLTVV.

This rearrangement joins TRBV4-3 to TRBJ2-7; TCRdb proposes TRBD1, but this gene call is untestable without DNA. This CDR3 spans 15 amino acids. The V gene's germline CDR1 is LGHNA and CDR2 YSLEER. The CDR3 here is CASSQDTAGNYEKYF.

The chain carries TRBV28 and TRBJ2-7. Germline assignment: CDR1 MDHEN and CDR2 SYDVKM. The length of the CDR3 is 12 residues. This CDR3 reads CASSPGTYEQYF.

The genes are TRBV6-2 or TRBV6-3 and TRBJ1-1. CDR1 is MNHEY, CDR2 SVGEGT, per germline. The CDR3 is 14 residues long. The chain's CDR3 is CASSYSNAYTEAFF.

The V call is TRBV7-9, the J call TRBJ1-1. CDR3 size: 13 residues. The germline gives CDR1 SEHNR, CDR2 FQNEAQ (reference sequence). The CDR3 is CASSPPINTEAFF.

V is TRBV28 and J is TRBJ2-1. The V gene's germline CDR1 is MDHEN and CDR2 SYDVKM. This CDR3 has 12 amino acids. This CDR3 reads CASRETYNEQFF.

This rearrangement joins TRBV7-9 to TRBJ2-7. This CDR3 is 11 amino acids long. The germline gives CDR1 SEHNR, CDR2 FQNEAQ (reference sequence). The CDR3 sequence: CASSFLYEQYF.

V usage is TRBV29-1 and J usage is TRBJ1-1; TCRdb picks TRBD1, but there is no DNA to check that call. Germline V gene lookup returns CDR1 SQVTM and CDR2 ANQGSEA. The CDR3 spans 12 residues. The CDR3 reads CSVETGYTEAFF.

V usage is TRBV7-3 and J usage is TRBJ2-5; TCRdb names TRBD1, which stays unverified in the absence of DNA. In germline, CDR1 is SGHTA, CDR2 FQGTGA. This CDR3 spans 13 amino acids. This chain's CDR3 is CASSNGGQETQYF.

CDR3 protein: CASNTLTGSNTEAFF. The chain is built from TRBV21-1 and TRBJ1-1; TCRdb's D call, TRBD1, is unchecked because there is no DNA. TRBV21-1 is a known pseudogene. The CDR3 totals 15 residues.

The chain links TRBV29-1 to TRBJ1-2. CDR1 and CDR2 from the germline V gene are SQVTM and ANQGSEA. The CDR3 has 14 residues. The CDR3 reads CSVEAEQVNYGYTF.

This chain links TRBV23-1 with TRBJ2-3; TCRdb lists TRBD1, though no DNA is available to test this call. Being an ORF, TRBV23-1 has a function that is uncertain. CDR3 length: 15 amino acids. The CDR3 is CASRFGQAITDTQYF.

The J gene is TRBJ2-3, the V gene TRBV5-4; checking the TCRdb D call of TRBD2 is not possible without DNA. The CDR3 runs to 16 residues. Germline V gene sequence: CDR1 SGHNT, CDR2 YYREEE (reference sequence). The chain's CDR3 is CASSFLGLADTDTQYF.

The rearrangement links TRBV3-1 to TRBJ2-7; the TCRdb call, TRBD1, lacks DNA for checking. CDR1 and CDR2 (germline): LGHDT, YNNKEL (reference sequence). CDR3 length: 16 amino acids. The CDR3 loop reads CASSQDLWGSSYEQYF.

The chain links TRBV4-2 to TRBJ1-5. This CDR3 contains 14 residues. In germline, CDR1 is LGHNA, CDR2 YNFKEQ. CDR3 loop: CASSQDVGPQPQHF.

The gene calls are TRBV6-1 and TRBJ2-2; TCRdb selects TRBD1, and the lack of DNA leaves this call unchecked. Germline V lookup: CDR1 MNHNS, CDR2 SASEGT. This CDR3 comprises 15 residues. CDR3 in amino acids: CASSVFRQGAGELFF.

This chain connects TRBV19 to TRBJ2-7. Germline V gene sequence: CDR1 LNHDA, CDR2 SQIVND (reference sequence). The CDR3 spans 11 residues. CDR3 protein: CASSTYNEQYF.

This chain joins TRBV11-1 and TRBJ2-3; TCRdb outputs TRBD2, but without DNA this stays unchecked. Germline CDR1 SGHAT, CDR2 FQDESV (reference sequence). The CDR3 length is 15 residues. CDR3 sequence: CASSLEAGVKDTQYF.

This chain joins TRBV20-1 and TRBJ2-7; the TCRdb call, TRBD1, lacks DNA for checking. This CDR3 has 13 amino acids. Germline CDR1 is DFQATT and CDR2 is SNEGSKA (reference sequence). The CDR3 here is CSASDRVVIEQYF.

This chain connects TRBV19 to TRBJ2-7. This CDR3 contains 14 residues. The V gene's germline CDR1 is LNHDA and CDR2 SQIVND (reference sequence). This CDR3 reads CASSISSTFYEQYF.

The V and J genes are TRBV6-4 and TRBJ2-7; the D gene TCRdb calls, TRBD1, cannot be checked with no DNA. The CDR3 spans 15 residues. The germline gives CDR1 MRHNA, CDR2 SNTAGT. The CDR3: CASSPPSLQVREHYF.

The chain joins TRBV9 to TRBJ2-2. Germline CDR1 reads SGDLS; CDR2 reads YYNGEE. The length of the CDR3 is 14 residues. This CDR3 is CASSGVTNTGELFF.

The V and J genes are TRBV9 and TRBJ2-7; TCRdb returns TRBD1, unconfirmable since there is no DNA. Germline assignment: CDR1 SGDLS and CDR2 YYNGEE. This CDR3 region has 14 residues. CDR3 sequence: CASSVYPGGEEQYF.